This T cell receptor (beta chain) was sequenced during a study of cytomegalovirus exposure and HLA in healthy donors. Notes on the study in general: The authors later found TCR association rates varying by HLA locus, with DRB1 most and HLA-C fewest. Researchers counted 164 TCR beta chains as cytomegalovirus-associated.

The V and J ends lost 0 bases and 3 bases respectively, with 9 bases between them. The CDR3 is made up of 15 amino acids. CDR1 and CDR2 (germline): SGDLS, YYNGEE. Researchers ran the PCR with 60 Vbeta and 13 Jbeta primers. Sequencing used immunoSEQ multiplex PCR; TCRdb keeps in-frame clones, though not all of them. The sample lists roughly 200,000 clones, over 80% occurring once. As regards this clone: Its antigen is still unknown.

Material: PBMCs. The V gene is TRBV9, the J gene TRBJ1-4; unclear D gene. The TCR was taken from a boy younger than 10 in good health and CMV-seronegative. The CDR3 DNA sequence: TGTGCCAGCAGCGTAGAGGCAGGTCCTAATGAAAAACTGTTTTTT. This encodes CASSVEAGPNEKLFF.